The 15 T cell receptor beta chains given below trace back to one sample, sequenced in a study of hypomethylating agent response in myelodysplastic syndrome. The repertoire was sequenced with immunoSEQ multiplex PCR; TCRdb's copy has only in-frame clones and lacks some. The sample consists of fewer than 7,500 clones, approximately 87% of them appearing once. The input for sequencing was bone marrow, taken before or after starting hypomethylating agent treatment for myelodysplastic syndrome (not recorded which). These receptors originate from a human donor with myelodysplastic syndrome.

V is TRBV12-2 and J is TRBJ1-3; TRBD1 is the table's D call and was not checked against the DNA. TRBV12-2 is a pseudogene. The CDR3 sequence is 16 residues long. This chain's CDR3 is CASRFRPTGDENTIYF. DNA for the CDR3: TGTGCAAGTCGCTTCCGCCCGACAGGGGATGAAAACACCATATATTTT.

V is TRBV6-5 and J is TRBJ2-2, with D hard to call. There are 13 residues in the CDR3. Between the trimmed V and J ends, which lost 3 bases and 4 bases, there was a span of 6 bases. The germline V gene has CDR1 MNHEY and CDR2 SVGAGI. CDR3 coding DNA: TGTGCCAGCAGTTATAAGGGCACCGGGGAGCTGTTTTTT. Encoded protein: CASSYKGTGELFF.

The V call is TRBV7-9, the J call TRBJ1-1; no definite D call. Germline V CDR1 and CDR2: SEHNR, FQNEAQ (reference sequence). There are 13 residues in the CDR3. The V gene lost 1 base and the J gene lost 7 bases, with 10 bases spanning the gap. As DNA, the CDR3 is TGTGCCAGCAGCTTAGAGGGCGCAGGTGAAGCTTTCTTT. It encodes CASSLEGAGEAFF. The variable domain in full, with the rest retrieved from reference TRBV7-9 and TRBJ1-1, is DTGVSQNPRHKITKRGQNVTFRCDPISEHNRLYWYRQTLGQGPEFLTYFQNEAQLEKSRLLSDRFSAERPKGSFSTLEIQRTEQGDSAMYLCASSLEGAGEAFFGQGTRLTVV.

The chain's CDR3 is CASMGDLVTTEAFF. The CDR3 nucleotides read TGTGCCAGCATGGGGGATCTGGTTACTACTGAAGCTTTCTTT. The chain couples TRBV6-1 to TRBJ1-1; tentative D call: TRBD1 (5 bases). Trimming removed 7 bases at V and 5 bases at J, with 17 bases between. Per the germline V gene, CDR1 is MNHNS and CDR2 is SASEGT. The CDR3 totals 14 residues.

The CDR3 nucleotides read TGTGCCAGCAGCTCCAGTCTCGGTGAAGCTTTCTTT. It yields the protein CASSSSLGEAFF. This sequence joins TRBV7-9 and TRBJ1-1; D uncertain. The germline CDR1 and CDR2 sequences are SEHNR and FQNEAQ (reference sequence). The CDR3 spans 12 residues. Trimming took 4 bases from V and 7 from J, leaving 10 bases between them. The full variable domain, in which reference TRBV7-9 and TRBJ1-1 provide the parts outside the CDR3, is DTGVSQNPRHKITKRGQNVTFRCDPISEHNRLYWYRQTLGQGPEFLTYFQNEAQLEKSRLLSDRFSAERPKGSFSTLEIQRTEQGDSAMYLCASSSSLGEAFFGQGTRLTVV.

The chain employs TRBV7-9 and TRBJ2-2, with no clear D. CDR3 length equals 14 residues. Germline V gives CDR1 SEHNR, CDR2 FQNEAQ (reference sequence). V lost 6 bases and J 1 base, leaving 9 bases between the germline ends. The CDR3 sequence is CASRRDKNTGELFF. The CDR3 DNA is TGTGCCAGCAGACGAGACAAGAACACCGGGGAGCTGTTTTTT.

The V and J genes are TRBV9 and TRBJ1-1, with a tentative D call TRBD1 (6 bases). This CDR3 has 16 residues. The germline V and J ends were trimmed by 0 bases and 3 bases, with 15 bases remaining between them. CDR1 is SGDLS and CDR2 is YYNGEE in the germline V gene. The CDR3 DNA reads as TGTGCCAGCAGCGTAGCTCCCGGGACATCATACACTGAAGCTTTCTTT. Its protein is CASSVAPGTSYTEAFF. The variable domain in full, completed from reference TRBV9 and TRBJ1-1, reads DSGVTQTPKHLITATGQRVTLRCSPRSGDLSVYWYQQSLDQGLQFLIQYYNGEERAKGNILERFSAQQFPDLHSELNLSSLELGDSALYFCASSVAPGTSYTEAFFGQGTRLTVV.

Only a few counts were recorded for this clone. This chain uses TRBV28 with TRBJ1-5; D remains ambiguous. The CDR3 totals 13 residues. Trimming removed 7 bases from V and 3 bases from J, with 10 bases in between. Germline CDR1 MDHEN, CDR2 SYDVKM. The CDR3 here is CASTGPTNQPQHF. The CDR3 coding sequence is TGTGCCAGCACTGGACCGACCAATCAGCCCCAGCATTTT. Together with reference TRBV28 and TRBJ1-5, the CDR3 gives the full variable domain: DVKVTQSSRYLVKRTGEKVFLECVQDMDHENMFWYRQDPGLGLRLIYFSYDVKMKEKGDIPEGYSVSREKKERFSLILESASTNQTSMYLCASTGPTNQPQHFGDGTRLSIL.

The gene calls are TRBV7-9 and TRBJ2-7; possibly TRBD2 for D (6 bases). The CDR3 spans 14 residues. Per germline, CDR1 SEHNR and CDR2 FQNEAQ (reference sequence). Trimming left V 3 bases short and J 6 bases short, with 15 bases between. The chain's CDR3 is CASSFGGDGIEQYF. The CDR3 DNA is TGTGCCAGCAGCTTCGGCGGGGATGGCATCGAGCAGTACTTC.

The chain uses TRBV7-9 and TRBJ1-3; D unresolved. This CDR3 is built from 14 residues. V was trimmed by 5 bases and J by 2 bases, leaving 10 bases between them. Looked up from germline, CDR1 is SEHNR and CDR2 is FQNEAQ (reference sequence). CDR3 DNA: TGTGCCAGCAGCCAAGGGAGTCCTGGAAACACCATATATTTT. Protein product: CASSQGSPGNTIYF. The complete variable domain, with remaining parts taken from reference TRBV7-9 and TRBJ1-3, reads DTGVSQNPRHKITKRGQNVTFRCDPISEHNRLYWYRQTLGQGPEFLTYFQNEAQLEKSRLLSDRFSAERPKGSFSTLEIQRTEQGDSAMYLCASSQGSPGNTIYFGEGSWLTVV.

The chain is built from TRBV6-5 and TRBJ1-1; no clear D. Trimming shortened V by 8 bases and J by 7 bases, and 5 bases separated the two germline ends. The CDR3 has 9 amino acids. Germline CDR1 MNHEY, CDR2 SVGAGI. CDR3 bases: TGTGCCAGCGAGTTTGAAGCTTTCTTT. Protein: CASEFEAFF.

The chain combines TRBV6-6 with TRBJ1-3, with no clear D. Germline loops: CDR1 MNHNY, CDR2 SVGAGI (reference sequence). Trimming removed 4 bases at V and 0 bases at J, with 13 bases between. This CDR3 is built from 16 residues. CDR3 sequence (DNA): TGTGCCAGCAGTTCCCCCGGCGCCTCCTCTGGAAACACCATATATTTT. As protein: CASSSPGASSGNTIYF.

The chain has TRBV7-7 and TRBJ1-3, with 9 bases matching TRBD1. The V gene end was trimmed by 5 bases and the J gene end by 7 bases; junction bases not matched to a gene: 6. The length of the CDR3 is 14 residues. Germline CDR1 is SSHAT and CDR2 is FNYEAQ (reference sequence). The CDR3 DNA reads as TGTGCCAGCAGCCGGGACAGGGATGATAACACCATATATTTT. As protein: CASSRDRDDNTIYF. The complete variable domain, with remaining parts taken from reference TRBV7-7 and TRBJ1-3, reads GAGVSQSPRYKVTKRGQDVTLRCDPISSHATLYWYQQALGQGPEFLTYFNYEAQPDKSGLPSDRFSAERPEGSISTLTIQRTEQRDSAMYRCASSRDRDDNTIYFGEGSWLTVV.

The chain has TRBV7-2 and TRBJ2-1, with a weak D call TRBD2 (6 bases). Trimming removed 5 bases from V and 0 bases from J, with 14 bases in between. The CDR3 runs to 16 residues. From germline, CDR1 is SGHTA and CDR2 FQGNSA. The CDR3 loop is CASSPRGPGSYNEQFF. As DNA, the CDR3 is TGTGCCAGCAGCCCGCGGGGACCAGGCTCCTACAATGAGCAGTTCTTC.

This clone has only one observation. The chain combines TRBV15 with TRBJ2-1; D gene unclear. The CDR3 totals 16 residues. V lost 3 bases to trimming and J lost 0 bases, with 12 bases between them. Germline-derived CDR1 and CDR2 are LNHNV and YYDKDF (reference sequence). The CDR3 DNA reads as TGTGCCACCAGCAGCCCCAGCGATTTCTCCTACAATGAGCAGTTCTTC. Protein: CATSSPSDFSYNEQFF. The variable domain in full, with the rest retrieved from reference TRBV15 and TRBJ2-1, is DAMVIQNPRYQVTQFGKPVTLSCSQTLNHNVMYWYQQKSSQAPKLLFHYYDKDFNNEADTPDNFQSRRPNTSFCFLDIRSPGLGDTAMYLCATSSPSDFSYNEQFFGPGTRLTVL.